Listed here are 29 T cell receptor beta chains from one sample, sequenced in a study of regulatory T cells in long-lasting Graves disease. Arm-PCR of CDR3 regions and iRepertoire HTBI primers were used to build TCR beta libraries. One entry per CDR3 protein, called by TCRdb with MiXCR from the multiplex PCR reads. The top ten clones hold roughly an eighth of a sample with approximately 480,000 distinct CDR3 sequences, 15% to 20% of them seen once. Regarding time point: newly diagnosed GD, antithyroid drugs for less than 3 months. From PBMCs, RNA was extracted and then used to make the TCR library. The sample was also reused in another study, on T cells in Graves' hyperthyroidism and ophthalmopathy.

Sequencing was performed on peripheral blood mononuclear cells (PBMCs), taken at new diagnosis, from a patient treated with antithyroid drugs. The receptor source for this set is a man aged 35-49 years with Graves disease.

The CDR3 sequence: CASSSGLAVVKQYF. The CDR3 DNA is TGTGCCAGCAGTTCGGGACTAGCGGTGGTTAAGCAGTATTTT. The chain uses TRBV6-2 or TRBV6-3 and TRBJ2-3; TRBD2 agrees at 11 bases. CDR1 and CDR2 (germline): MNHEY, SVGEGT. This CDR3 has 14 amino acids. Germline trimming cut 4 bases from V and 11 bases from J; bases unmatched to any gene: 8.

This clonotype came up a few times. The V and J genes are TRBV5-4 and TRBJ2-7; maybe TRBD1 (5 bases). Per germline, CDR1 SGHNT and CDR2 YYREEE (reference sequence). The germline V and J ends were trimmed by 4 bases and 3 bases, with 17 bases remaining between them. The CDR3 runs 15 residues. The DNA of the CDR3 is TGTGCCAGCAGCGATATCCAGGGTTTGAACTACGAGCAGTACTTC. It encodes CASSDIQGLNYEQYF.

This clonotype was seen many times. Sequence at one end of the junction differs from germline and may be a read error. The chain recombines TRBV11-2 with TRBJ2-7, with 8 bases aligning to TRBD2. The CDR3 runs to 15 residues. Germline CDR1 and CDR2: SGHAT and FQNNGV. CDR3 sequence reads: CASSLGLAGGYEQYF. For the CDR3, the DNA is TGTGCCAGCAGTTTAGGACTAGCAGGAGGTTACGAGCAGTACTTC.

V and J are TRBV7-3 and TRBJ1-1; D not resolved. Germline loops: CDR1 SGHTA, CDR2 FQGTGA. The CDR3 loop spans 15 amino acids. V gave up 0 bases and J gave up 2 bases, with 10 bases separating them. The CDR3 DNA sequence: TGTGCCAGCAGCTTAACACCCGGGATAAACACTGAAGCTTTCTTT. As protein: CASSLTPGINTEAFF. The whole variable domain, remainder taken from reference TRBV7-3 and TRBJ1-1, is GAGVSQTPSNKVTEKGKYVELRCDPISGHTALYWYRQSLGQGPEFLIYFQGTGAADDSGLPNDRFFAVRPEGSVSTLKIQRTERGDSAVYLCASSLTPGINTEAFFGQGTRLTVV.

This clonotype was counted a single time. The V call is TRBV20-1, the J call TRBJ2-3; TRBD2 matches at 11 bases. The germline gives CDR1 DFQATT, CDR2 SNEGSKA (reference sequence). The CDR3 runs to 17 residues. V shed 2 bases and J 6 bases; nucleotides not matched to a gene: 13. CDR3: CSARLAGGLDPVDTQYF. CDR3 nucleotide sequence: TGCAGTGCTAGACTAGCGGGAGGACTCGATCCTGTGGATACGCAGTATTTT.

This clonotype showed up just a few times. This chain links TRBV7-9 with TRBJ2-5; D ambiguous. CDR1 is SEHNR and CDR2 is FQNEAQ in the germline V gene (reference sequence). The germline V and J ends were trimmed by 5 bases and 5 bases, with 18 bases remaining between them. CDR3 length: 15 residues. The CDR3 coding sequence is TGTGCCAGCAGCCAAGATAATGTAGGGCCGGAGACCCAGTACTTC. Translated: CASSQDNVGPETQYF.

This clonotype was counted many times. This CDR3 is CASSAGTSGYEQYF. DNA of the CDR3: TGTGCCAGCAGCGCCGGGACTAGCGGCTACGAGCAGTACTTC. The chain carries TRBV9 and TRBJ2-7, with TRBD2 identical over 11 bases. Trimming at V came to 3 bases and at J to 3 bases, leaving 2 bases not matched to a gene. The CDR3 is 14 residues long. Germline lookup yields CDR1 SGDLS and CDR2 YYNGEE.

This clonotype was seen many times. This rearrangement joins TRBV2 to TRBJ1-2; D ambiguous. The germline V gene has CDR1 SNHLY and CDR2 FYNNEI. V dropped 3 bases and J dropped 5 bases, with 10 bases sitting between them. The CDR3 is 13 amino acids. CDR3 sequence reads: CASSEVPSYGYTF. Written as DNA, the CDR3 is TGTGCCAGCAGTGAGGTCCCTTCGTATGGCTACACCTTC.

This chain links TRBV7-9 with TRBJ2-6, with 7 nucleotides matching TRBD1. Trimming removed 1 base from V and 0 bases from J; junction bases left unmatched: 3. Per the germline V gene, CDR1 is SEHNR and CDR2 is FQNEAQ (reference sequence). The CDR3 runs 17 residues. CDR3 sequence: CASSLGSGGSGANVLTF. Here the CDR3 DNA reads TGTGCCAGCAGCTTAGGTTCAGGGGGCTCTGGGGCCAACGTCCTGACTTTC.

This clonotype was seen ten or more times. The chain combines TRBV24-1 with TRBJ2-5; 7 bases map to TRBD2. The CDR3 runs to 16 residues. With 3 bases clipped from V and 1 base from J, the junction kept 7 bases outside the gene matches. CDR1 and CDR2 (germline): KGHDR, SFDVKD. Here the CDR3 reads CATSDVKAGLQETQYF. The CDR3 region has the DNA TGTGCCACCAGTGATGTCAAAGCGGGACTCCAAGAGACCCAGTACTTC.

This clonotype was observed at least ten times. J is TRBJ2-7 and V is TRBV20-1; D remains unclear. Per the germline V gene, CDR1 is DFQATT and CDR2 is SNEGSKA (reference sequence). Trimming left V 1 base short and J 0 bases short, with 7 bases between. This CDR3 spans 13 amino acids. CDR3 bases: TGCAGTGCTAGAGTCCGCATCTCCTACGAGCAGTACTTC. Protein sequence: CSARVRISYEQYF.

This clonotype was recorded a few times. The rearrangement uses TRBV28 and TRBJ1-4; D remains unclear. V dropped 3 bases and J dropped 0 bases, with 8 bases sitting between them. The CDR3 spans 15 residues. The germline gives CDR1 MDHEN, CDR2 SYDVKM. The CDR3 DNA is TGTGCCAGCAGTTTCAGCGGGACAACTAATGAAAAACTGTTTTTT. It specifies CASSFSGTTNEKLFF.

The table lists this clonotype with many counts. The DNA for the CDR3 is TGTGCCAGCAGTATAGGGCCGGGGAATGAGCAGTTCTTC. Translation: CASSIGPGNEQFF. The rearrangement uses TRBV2 and TRBJ2-1, with D perhaps TRBD2 (5 bases). This CDR3 is 13 amino acids long. Per germline, CDR1 SNHLY and CDR2 FYNNEI. Trimming took 5 bases from V and 7 from J, leaving 12 bases between them. Supplemented by reference TRBV2 and TRBJ2-1, the full variable domain reads EPEVTQTPSHQVTQMGQEVILRCVPISNHLYFYWYRQILGQKVEFLVSFYNNEISEKSEIFDDQFSVERPDGSNFTLKIRSTKLEDSAMYFCASSIGPGNEQFFGPGTRLTVL.

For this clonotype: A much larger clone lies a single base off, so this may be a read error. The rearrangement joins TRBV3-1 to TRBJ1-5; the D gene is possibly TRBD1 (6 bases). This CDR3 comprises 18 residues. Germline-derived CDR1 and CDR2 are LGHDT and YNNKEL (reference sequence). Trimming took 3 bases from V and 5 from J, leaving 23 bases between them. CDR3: CASSQGEGVQVGHQPQHF. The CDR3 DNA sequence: TGTGCCAGCAGCCAGGGCGAGGGGGTCCAGGTGGGGCATCAGCCCCAGCATTTT.

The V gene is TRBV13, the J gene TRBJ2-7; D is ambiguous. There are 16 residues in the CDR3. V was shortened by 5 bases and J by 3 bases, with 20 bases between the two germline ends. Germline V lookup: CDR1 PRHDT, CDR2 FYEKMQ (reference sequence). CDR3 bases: TGTGCCAGCAGCCTTCTCGGGCGCCGCCAAAACTACGAGCAGTACTTC. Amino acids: CASSLLGRRQNYEQYF. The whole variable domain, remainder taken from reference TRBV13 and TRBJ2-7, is AAGVIQSPRHLIKEKRETATLKCYPIPRHDTVYWYQQGPGQDPQFLISFYEKMQSDKGSIPDRFSAQQFSDYHSELNMSSLELGDSALYFCASSLLGRRQNYEQYFGPGTRLTVT.

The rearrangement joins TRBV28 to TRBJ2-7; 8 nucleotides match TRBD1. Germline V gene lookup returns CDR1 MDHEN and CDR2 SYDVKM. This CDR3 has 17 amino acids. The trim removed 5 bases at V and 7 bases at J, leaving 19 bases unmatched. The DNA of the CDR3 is TGTGCCAGCAGTGCCCCAGGGGGCAAGGCCCGGAGGGGTGAGCAGTACTTC. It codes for CASSAPGGKARRGEQYF.

The CDR3 DNA follows: TGCAGTGCTAAATCTGGCAGGGCGTTTGAGACCCAGTACTTC. Its protein is CSAKSGRAFETQYF. The gene calls are TRBV20-1 and TRBJ2-5, with a tentative D call TRBD1 (5 bases). Germline CDR1 reads DFQATT; CDR2 reads SNEGSKA (reference sequence). V was cut by 4 bases and J by 5 bases, with 17 bases left in between. This CDR3 region has 14 residues.

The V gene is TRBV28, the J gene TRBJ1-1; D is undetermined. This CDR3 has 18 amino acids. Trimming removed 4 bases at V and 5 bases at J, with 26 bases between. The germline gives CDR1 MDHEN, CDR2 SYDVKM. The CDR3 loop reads CASSYSRGANWHPTEAFF. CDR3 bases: TGTGCCAGCAGTTACTCGCGGGGAGCAAATTGGCACCCGACTGAAGCTTTCTTT.

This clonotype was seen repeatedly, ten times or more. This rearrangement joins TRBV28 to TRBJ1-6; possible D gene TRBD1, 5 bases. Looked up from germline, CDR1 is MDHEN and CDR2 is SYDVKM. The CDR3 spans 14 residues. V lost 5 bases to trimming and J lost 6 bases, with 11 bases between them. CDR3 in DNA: TGTGCCAGCAGTGGGGGTTTGGGTAATTCACCCCTCCACTTT. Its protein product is CASSGGLGNSPLHF.

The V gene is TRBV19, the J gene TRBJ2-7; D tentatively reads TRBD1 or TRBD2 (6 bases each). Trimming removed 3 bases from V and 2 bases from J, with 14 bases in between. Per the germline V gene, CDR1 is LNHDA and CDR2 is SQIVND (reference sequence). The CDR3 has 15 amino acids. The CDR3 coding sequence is TGTGCCAGTAGTATCCCGGGGGCAAGAACCTACGAGCAGTACTTC. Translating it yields CASSIPGARTYEQYF.

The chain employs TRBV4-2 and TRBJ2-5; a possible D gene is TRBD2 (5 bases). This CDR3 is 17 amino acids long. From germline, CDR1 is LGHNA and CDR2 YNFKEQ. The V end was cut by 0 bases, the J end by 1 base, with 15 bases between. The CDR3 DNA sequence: TGTGCCAGCAGCCAAGATCTCCCCGGACTTGTCCAAGAGACCCAGTACTTC. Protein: CASSQDLPGLVQETQYF.

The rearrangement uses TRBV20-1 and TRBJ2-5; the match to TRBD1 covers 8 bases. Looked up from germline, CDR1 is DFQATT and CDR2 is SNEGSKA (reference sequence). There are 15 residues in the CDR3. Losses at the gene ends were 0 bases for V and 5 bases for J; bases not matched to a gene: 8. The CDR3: CSARDRTGRLETQYF. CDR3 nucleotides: TGCAGTGCTAGAGATCGGACAGGGCGACTTGAGACCCAGTACTTC.

The CDR3 nucleotides are TGTGCCAGCAGCCATAGGACTAGCGGGAGTTACGAGCAGTACTTC. Translated, it gives CASSHRTSGSYEQYF. This chain connects TRBV3-1 to TRBJ2-7; 13 bases fit TRBD2. The ends lost 3 bases at V and 4 bases at J; junction bases unmatched: 3. Per the germline V gene, CDR1 is LGHDT and CDR2 is YNNKEL (reference sequence). The CDR3 runs to 15 residues.

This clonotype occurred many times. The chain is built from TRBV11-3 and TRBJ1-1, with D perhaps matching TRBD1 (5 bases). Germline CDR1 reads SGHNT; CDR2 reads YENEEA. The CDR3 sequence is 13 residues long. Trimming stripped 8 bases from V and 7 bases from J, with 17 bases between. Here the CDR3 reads CASRFTRAGEAFF. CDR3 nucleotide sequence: TGTGCCAGCCGTTTCACCAGGGCGGGTGAAGCTTTCTTT.

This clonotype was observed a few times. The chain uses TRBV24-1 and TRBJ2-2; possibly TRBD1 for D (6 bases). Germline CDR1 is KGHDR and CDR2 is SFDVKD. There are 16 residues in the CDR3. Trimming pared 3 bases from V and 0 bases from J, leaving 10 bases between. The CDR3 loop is CATSDGTPANTGELFF. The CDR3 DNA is TGTGCCACCAGTGATGGGACACCCGCGAACACCGGGGAGCTGTTTTTT.

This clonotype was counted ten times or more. DNA for the CDR3: TGTGCCAGCAGTTTAGGCCAGGGGACTGAGCAGTTCTTC. This sequence encodes CASSLGQGTEQFF. This chain uses TRBV12-3 or TRBV12-4 with TRBJ2-1, with a weak D call TRBD1 (6 bases). V gave up 1 base and J gave up 9 bases, with 10 bases separating them. The CDR3 loop spans 13 amino acids.

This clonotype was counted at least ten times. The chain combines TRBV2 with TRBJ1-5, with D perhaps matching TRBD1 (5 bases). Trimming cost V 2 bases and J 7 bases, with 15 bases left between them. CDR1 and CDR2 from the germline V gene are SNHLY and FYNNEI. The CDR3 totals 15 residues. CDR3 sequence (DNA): TGTGCCAGCAGTGAAAGGGGAGGGAGGAGACAGCCCCAGCATTTT. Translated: CASSERGGRRQPQHF.

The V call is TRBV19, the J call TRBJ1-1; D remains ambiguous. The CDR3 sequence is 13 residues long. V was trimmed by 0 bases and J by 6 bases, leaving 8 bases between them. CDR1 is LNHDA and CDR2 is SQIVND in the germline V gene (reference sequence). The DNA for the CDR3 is TGTGCCAGTAGTATAGAAACGGAGTCTGAAGCTTTCTTT. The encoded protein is CASSIETESEAFF.

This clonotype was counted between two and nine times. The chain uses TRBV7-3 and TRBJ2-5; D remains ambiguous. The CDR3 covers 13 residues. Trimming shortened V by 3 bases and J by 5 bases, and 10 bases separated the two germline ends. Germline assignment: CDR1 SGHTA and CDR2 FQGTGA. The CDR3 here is CASSFKHMETQYF. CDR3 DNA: TGTGCCAGCAGCTTCAAGCATATGGAGACCCAGTACTTC.